The entry below gives a single T cell receptor (beta chain) sequence along with its context. This sample was taken from a study of T-cell reconstitution after alpha-beta-depleted transplantation in children. Unique molecular identifiers were incorporated when the TCRbeta library was constructed. TCRdb processed the PCR reads anew with MiXCR; each CDR3 protein has one entry. Among around 500,000 distinct CDR3 sequences listed, roughly an eighth were seen once. Sequences were derived from PBMCs from the stem cell graft donor, sampled from the stem cell graft. The sequence was collected from a human donor who donated a stem cell graft to a child with combined immunodeficiency.

CDR3 loop: CASSVPWGQEGYEQYF. CDR3 nucleotide sequence: TGTGCCAGCAGCGTACCCTGGGGACAGGAGGGCTACGAGCAGTACTTC. The chain uses TRBV9 and TRBJ2-7; 8 nucleotides agree with TRBD1. This CDR3 comprises 16 residues. The ends lost 1 base at V and 3 bases at J; junction bases unmatched: 9. CDR1 and CDR2 from the germline V gene are SGDLS and YYNGEE.